This T cell receptor beta chain derives from a study of shared clonotypes between healthy human individuals. About the study: Three plates were used per donor for CD4 naive, three for CD4 memory, two for CD8 naive and one for CD8 memory.

Notes on this clone: Its antigen is as yet unknown.

J was trimmed by 3 bases and V by 0 bases; bases with no gene match: 0. Per the germline V gene, CDR1 is MNHEY and CDR2 is SMNVEV (reference sequence). The CDR3 covers 15 residues. The authors distributed each subset's genomic DNA evenly over several immunoSEQ plates. TCRdb keeps only in-frame clones here, not all; method: immunoSEQ multiplex PCR. The table records some 680,000 clones, 73% of them present only once. Broader study findings: Sharing across four donors was highest in naive CD4 (around 5%) and lowest in memory CD8 (0.4%). Incompleteness in sorted-subset sequencing, despite large depth, was shown by rarefaction.

V gene TRBV27 combines with J gene TRBJ2-1; 9 bases fit TRBD2. Sequences were obtained from memory CD4+ T cells sorted from blood. Subset specified: CD45RA-negative fraction. The receptor's source is a woman in her 30s in good health. CDR3 amino acids: CASSLSSGSYNEQFF. CDR3 in DNA: TGTGCCAGCAGTTTATCTAGCGGGAGCTACAATGAGCAGTTCTTC.